The clone carrying this T cell receptor beta chain was seen a handful of times. This specimen comes from a study of blood T cell repertoires in COVID-19. Overall study context: Collection of acute and convalescent COVID-19 samples took place in the United States, Italy and Spain. The cDNA or gDNA used as material had been derived from T cells, B-cell-depleted T cells, or PBMCs.

Source study methods: Reference gene primers were amplified, and this amplification served to estimate nucleated cell counts. Sequencing used immunoSEQ multiplex PCR; TCRdb keeps in-frame clones, though not all of them. From that table come the V and J calls and clone size; the DNA was used to work out D and trimming. The top ten clones hold around 4.1% of a sample with more than 100,000 clones, nearly 90% of them seen once. The CDR3 covers 14 residues. The germline gives CDR1 SGHNT, CDR2 YENEEA. Between the trimmed V and J ends, which lost 5 bases and 0 bases, there was a span of 8 bases. Seattle's enrolled individuals joined amid active infection and were then monitored longitudinally.

The rearrangement links TRBV11-3 to TRBJ2-1; tentatively, D is TRBD2 (5 bases). This receptor was taken from a woman aged 55-69 years with COVID-19, enrolled during active disease. The sequenced sample consisted of peripheral blood. The CDR3 region is CASSPGSSYNEQFF. CDR3 DNA: TGTGCCAGCAGCCCGGGATCCTCCTACAATGAGCAGTTCTTC.